The 9 T cell receptor beta chains below were found in one sample sequenced in a study of blood T cell repertoires in COVID-19. Method: immunoSEQ multiplex PCR; TCRdb's copy keeps in-frame clones and lacks some. The table records just over 300,000 clones, around 87% of them present only once. Sequencing used PBMCs or T cells enriched from blood (not recorded which). The source of these receptors is a woman aged 18-29 years with acute COVID-19.

The chain uses TRBV28 and TRBJ1-6, with D perhaps TRBD1 (5 bases). Germline CDR1 reads MDHEN; CDR2 reads SYDVKM. The CDR3 contains 18 residues. The ends were cut back, 2 bases at V and 0 bases at J, with 14 bases in the middle. CDR3 amino acids: CASSLGGSIGSYNSPLHF. CDR3 in DNA: TGTGCCAGCAGTTTAGGGGGGTCCATAGGCTCCTATAATTCACCCCTCCACTTT.

The chain links TRBV7-3 to TRBJ2-7, with TRBD1 matching over 12 bases. J was trimmed by 4 bases and V by 4 bases; bases with no gene match: 11. The CDR3 has 17 amino acids. The germline V gene encodes CDR1 SGHTA and CDR2 FQGTGA. The CDR3 loop reads CASSSHSGTGGKYEQYF. The CDR3, as DNA: TGTGCCAGCAGCTCCCACTCCGGGACAGGGGGCAAATACGAGCAGTACTTC.

The rearrangement uses TRBV28 and TRBJ1-2; no clear D gene. V was shortened by 5 bases and J by 4 bases, with 17 bases between the two germline ends. The CDR3 runs 15 residues. Germline CDR1 reads MDHEN; CDR2 reads SYDVKM. CDR3 residues: CASSPLDTATYGYTF. The CDR3 DNA sequence: TGTGCCAGCAGTCCCCTTGACACGGCCACCTATGGCTACACCTTC.

This clone was counted a few times. V and J are TRBV5-1 and TRBJ2-5; 10 bases match TRBD2. The germline gives CDR1 SGHRS, CDR2 YFSETQ. V lost 0 bases and J lost 5; bases outside the gene matches: 7. The CDR3 length is 16 residues. CDR3 DNA sequence: TGCGCCAGCAGCTTGGCCCTAGCGGGAGTTCAGGAGACCCAGTACTTC. It specifies CASSLALAGVQETQYF. The whole variable domain, remainder taken from reference TRBV5-1 and TRBJ2-5, is KAGVTQTPRYLIKTRGQQVTLSCSPISGHRSVSWYQQTPGQGLQFLFEYFSETQRNKGNFPGRFSGRQFSNSRSEMNVSTLELGDSALYLCASSLALAGVQETQYFGPGTRLLVL.

This clone was counted once. The J gene is TRBJ2-5, the V gene TRBV18, with D possibly TRBD2 on 5 matching bases. Germline CDR1 reads KGHSH; CDR2 reads LQKENI. CDR3 size: 14 residues. The V and J ends lost 3 bases and 2 bases respectively, with 10 bases between them. CDR3 loop: CASSPAPGQETQYF. The DNA of the CDR3 is TGTGCCAGCTCACCGGCTCCGGGGCAAGAGACCCAGTACTTC. Supplemented by reference TRBV18 and TRBJ2-5, the full variable domain reads NAGVMQNPRHLVRRRGQEARLRCSPMKGHSHVYWYRQLPEEGLKFMVYLQKENIIDESGMPKERFSAEFPKEGPSILRIQQVVRGDSAAYFCASSPAPGQETQYFGPGTRLLVL.

This clone was counted between two and nine times. The chain joins TRBV7-3 to TRBJ2-2; 11 positions match TRBD1. Germline V gene sequence: CDR1 SGHTA, CDR2 FQGTGA. The length of the CDR3 is 15 residues. The junction had 5 bases not matched to a gene; V was cut back by 5 bases and J by 6 bases. The CDR3 is CASSRGQGAPGELFF. CDR3 DNA sequence: TGTGCCAGCAGCCGCGGACAGGGGGCGCCCGGGGAGCTGTTTTTT.

The V gene is TRBV7-2, the J gene TRBJ2-7; 8 positions match TRBD1. CDR1 is SGHTA and CDR2 is FQGNSA in the germline V gene. V shed 6 bases, J shed 6 bases, and the junction held 4 bases outside the gene matches. CDR3 size: 12 residues. The CDR3 nucleotides are TGTGCCAGCAGGCGACAGGGGCCCGAGCAGTACTTC. Protein: CASRRQGPEQYF.

The chain employs TRBV2 and TRBJ1-1, with 10 bases aligning to TRBD1. With V trimmed by 6 bases and J by 2 bases, 9 bases remained unmatched. Germline CDR1 SNHLY, CDR2 FYNNEI. The length of the CDR3 is 16 residues. The CDR3 sequence is CASRERGQGLNTEAFF. The CDR3 region has the DNA TGTGCCAGCAGGGAGAGGGGACAGGGGCTAAACACTGAAGCTTTCTTT.

This chain connects TRBV7-2 to TRBJ2-1, with TRBD2 matching over 7 bases. V shed 5 bases, J shed 3 bases, and the junction held 4 bases outside the gene matches. The CDR3 sequence is 14 residues long. Germline V gene data show CDR1 as SGHTA and CDR2 as FQGNSA. The CDR3 DNA sequence: TGTGCCAGCAGCCCGGGACTAAACTACAATGAGCAGTTCTTC. It codes for CASSPGLNYNEQFF.